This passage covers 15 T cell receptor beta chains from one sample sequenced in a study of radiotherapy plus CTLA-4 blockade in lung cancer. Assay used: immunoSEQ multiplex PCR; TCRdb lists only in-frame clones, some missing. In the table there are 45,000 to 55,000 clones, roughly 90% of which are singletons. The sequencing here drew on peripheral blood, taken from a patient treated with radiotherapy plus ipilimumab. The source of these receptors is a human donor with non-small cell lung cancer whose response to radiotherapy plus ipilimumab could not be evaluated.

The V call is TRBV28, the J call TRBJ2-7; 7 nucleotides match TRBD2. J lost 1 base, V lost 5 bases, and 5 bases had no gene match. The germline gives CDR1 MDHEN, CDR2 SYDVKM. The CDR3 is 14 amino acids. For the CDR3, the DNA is TGTGCCAGCAGTCCCGGACTAGTATCCTACGAGCAGTACTTC. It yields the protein CASSPGLVSYEQYF.

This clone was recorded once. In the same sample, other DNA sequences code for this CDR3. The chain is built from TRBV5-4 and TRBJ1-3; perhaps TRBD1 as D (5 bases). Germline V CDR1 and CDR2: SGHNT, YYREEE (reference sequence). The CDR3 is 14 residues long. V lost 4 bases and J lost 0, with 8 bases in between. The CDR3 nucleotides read TGTGCCAGCAGCCTTCAGGGCTCTGGAAACACCATATATTTT. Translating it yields CASSLQGSGNTIYF.

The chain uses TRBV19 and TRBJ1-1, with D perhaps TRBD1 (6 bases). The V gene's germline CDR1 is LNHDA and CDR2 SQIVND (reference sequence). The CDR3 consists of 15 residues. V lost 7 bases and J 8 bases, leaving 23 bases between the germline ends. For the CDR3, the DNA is TGTGCCAGTACTCCGGCGAGGGGGACACTTCGCGAAGCTTTCTTT. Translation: CASTPARGTLREAFF.

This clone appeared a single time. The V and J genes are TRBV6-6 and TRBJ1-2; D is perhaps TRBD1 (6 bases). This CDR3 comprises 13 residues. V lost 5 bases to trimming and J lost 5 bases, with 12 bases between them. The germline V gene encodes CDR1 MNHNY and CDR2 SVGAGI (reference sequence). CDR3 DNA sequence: TGTGCCAGCAGTCGGGACAAGACTTATGGCTACACCTTC. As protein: CASSRDKTYGYTF.

The CDR3 reads CASSNHLQGPAYEQYF. The CDR3 DNA follows: TGTGCCAGCAGCAATCATCTGCAGGGTCCAGCCTACGAGCAGTACTTC. V usage is TRBV21-1 and J usage is TRBJ2-7; the table's TRBD1 call for D was not verified on the DNA. TRBV21-1 is a known pseudogene. This CDR3 has 16 residues.

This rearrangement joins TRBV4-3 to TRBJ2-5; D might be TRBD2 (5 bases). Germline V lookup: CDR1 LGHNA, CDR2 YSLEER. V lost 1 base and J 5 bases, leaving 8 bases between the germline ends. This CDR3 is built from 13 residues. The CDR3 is CASSQAPGETQYF. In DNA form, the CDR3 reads TGCGCCAGCAGCCAAGCCCCGGGGGAGACCCAGTACTTC.

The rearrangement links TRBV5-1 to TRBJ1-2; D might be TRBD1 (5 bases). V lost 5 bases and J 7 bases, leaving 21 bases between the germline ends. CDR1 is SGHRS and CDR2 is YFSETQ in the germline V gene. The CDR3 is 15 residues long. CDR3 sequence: CASSSGTQVTGGYTF. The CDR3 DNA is TGCGCCAGCAGTTCCGGGACTCAAGTCACGGGTGGCTACACCTTC.

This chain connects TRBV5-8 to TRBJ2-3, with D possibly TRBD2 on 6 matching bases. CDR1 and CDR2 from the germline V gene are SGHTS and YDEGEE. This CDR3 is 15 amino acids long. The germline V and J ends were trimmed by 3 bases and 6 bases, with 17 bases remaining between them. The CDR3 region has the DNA TGTGCCAGCAGCTGGGGACTGGCACCCTCCGATACGCAGTATTTT. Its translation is CASSWGLAPSDTQYF.

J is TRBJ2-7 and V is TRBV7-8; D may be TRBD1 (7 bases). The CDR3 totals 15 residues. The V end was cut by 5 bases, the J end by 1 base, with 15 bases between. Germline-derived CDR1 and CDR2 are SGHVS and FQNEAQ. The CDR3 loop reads CASSMGGTASYEQYF. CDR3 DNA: TGTGCCAGCAGCATGGGCGGGACAGCTTCCTACGAGCAGTACTTC.

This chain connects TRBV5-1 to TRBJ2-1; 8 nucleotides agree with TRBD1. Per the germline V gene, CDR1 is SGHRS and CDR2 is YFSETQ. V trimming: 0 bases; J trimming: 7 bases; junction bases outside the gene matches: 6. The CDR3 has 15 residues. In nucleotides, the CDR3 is TGCGCCAGCAGCTTGGCTCAGGGGGCGCGAAATGAGCAGTTCTTC. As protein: CASSLAQGARNEQFF.

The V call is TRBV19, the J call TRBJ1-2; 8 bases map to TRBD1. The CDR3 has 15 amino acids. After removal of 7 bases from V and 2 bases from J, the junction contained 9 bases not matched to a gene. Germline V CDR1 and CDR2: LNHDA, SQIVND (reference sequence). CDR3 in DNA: TGTGCCAGTAAGCAGGACAGGGCGGGGAACTATGGCTACACCTTC. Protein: CASKQDRAGNYGYTF.

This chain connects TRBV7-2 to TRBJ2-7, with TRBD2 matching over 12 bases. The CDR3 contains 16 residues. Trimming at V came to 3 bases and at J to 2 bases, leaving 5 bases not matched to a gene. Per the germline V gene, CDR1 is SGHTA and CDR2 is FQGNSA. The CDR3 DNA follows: TGTGCCAGCAGCTTGACGACTAGCGGGAGCCCCTACGAGCAGTACTTC. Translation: CASSLTTSGSPYEQYF.

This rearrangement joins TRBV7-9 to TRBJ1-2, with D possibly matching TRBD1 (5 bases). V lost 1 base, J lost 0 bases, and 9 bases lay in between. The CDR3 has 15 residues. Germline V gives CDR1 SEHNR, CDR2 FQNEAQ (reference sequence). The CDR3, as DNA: TGTGCCAGCAGCTTAGATGGGGGGGCTAACTATGGCTACACCTTC. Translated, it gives CASSLDGGANYGYTF.

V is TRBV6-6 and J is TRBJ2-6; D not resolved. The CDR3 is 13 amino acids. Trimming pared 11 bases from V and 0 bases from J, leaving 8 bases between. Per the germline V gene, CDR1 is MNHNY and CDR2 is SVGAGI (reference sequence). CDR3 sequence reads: CAVPSSGANVLTF. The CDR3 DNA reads TGTGCCGTCCCGAGCTCTGGGGCCAACGTCCTGACTTTC.

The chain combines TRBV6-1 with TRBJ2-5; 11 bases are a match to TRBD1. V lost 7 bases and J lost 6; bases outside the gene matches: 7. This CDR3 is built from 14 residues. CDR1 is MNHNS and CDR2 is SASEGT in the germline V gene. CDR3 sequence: CASNGQGAAKTQYF. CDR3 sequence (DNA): TGTGCCAGCAATGGACAGGGGGCAGCGAAGACCCAGTACTTC.